The T cell receptor beta chain described here comes from a study of blood T cells in healthy people across ages. Study observations and caveats: Both higher diversity and more naive CD4+ cells marked long-lived donors when set against aged donors. Older age went with lower TCR beta diversity per million T cells, in a roughly linear way.

Donor samples were obtained from healthy Caucasian individuals from Russia, aged roughly 6 to 90. V was clipped by 0 bases and J by 8 bases; unmatched bases: 12. The length of the CDR3 is 17 residues. Germline CDR1 MGHRA, CDR2 YSYEKL. Through a sample-barcoded 5' primer and a J-beta primer mix, a second PCR was run for roughly 7 to 11 cycles. The template-switch adaptor, which had 12 random nucleotides, put a tag on each cDNA molecule. TCRdb fed the 5' RACE reads into MiXCR, producing one record per CDR3 protein. This sample has around 650,000 distinct CDR3 sequences, with 32% found just once. A word on this clonotype: Its antigen is not known.

The TCR was taken from a woman at least 80 years old in good health. V usage is TRBV4-1 and J usage is TRBJ1-4, with TRBD1 identical over 7 bases. Sample: blood. The CDR3 protein is CASSQDQAGQLFEKLFF. CDR3 bases: TGCGCCAGCAGCCAAGATCAGGCGGGACAGTTATTCGAAAAACTGTTTTTT.